This TCR beta chain was captured in a study of CD8 T cells in ankylosing spondylitis. Study-level findings and limits: It appeared that ankylosing spondylitis blood was characterized by a TCR beta motif of seven or eight highly homologous variants.

Points on this clonotype: Antigen unknown.

The CDR3 loop spans 15 amino acids. The trim removed 2 bases at V and 4 bases at J, leaving 7 bases unmatched. The germline CDR1 and CDR2 sequences are LNHNV and YYDKDF (reference sequence). TCRdb re-called the 5' RACE reads with MiXCR, one entry per CDR3 protein. This sample has roughly 150,000 distinct CDR3 sequences, with 30% to 35% found just once. This TCR was recovered from a male donor with ankylosing spondylitis. Material for sequencing was synovial fluid, either unsorted or a sorted T cell fraction (not recorded which). The chain combines TRBV15 with TRBJ1-2, with TRBD1 matching 7 bases. The CDR3 loop is CATSRPGQTTYGYTF. CDR3 nucleotide sequence: TGTGCCACCAGCAGACCGGGACAGACAACCTATGGCTACACCTTC.